This passage covers 4 T cell receptor beta chains from one sample sequenced in a study of cytomegalovirus exposure and HLA in healthy donors. The PCR was carried out with 60 Vbeta primers and 13 Jbeta primers. TCRdb keeps only in-frame clones here, not all; method: immunoSEQ multiplex PCR. Among 150,000 or so clones listed, about three quarters were seen once. Sequencing was carried out using PBMCs. The receptors stem from a man aged 40-55 years in good health and CMV-seropositive.

The chain combines TRBV6-1 with TRBJ2-5, with D possibly matching TRBD2 (5 bases). V shed 5 bases and J shed 2 bases, with 6 bases lying between them. The germline CDR1 and CDR2 sequences are MNHNS and SASEGT. The CDR3 is 12 residues long. The CDR3 region is CASSWRQETQYF. CDR3 bases: TGTGCCAGCAGTTGGAGGCAAGAGACCCAGTACTTC.

The rearrangement joins TRBV5-1 to TRBJ1-1, with TRBD1 matching over 7 bases. The length of the CDR3 is 13 residues. Germline V CDR1 and CDR2: SGHRS, YFSETQ. V lost 6 bases to trimming and J lost 3 bases; unmatched junction nucleotides: 5. The CDR3 sequence is CASTNTGDTEAFF. CDR3 DNA sequence: TGCGCCAGCACCAATACAGGGGACACTGAAGCTTTCTTT.

This sequence joins TRBV10-1 and TRBJ2-7, with TRBD2 as a possible D gene (7 bases). The ends were cut back, 6 bases at V and 3 bases at J, with 15 bases in the middle. The CDR3 spans 14 residues. The germline CDR1 and CDR2 sequences are WNHNN and SYGVQD (reference sequence). The CDR3 sequence: CASSEGGTGYEQYF. The DNA of the CDR3 is TGCGCCAGCAGCGAGGGGGGGACGGGCTACGAGCAGTACTTC.

The chain carries TRBV9 and TRBJ2-6; perhaps TRBD2 as D (5 bases). Germline assignment: CDR1 SGDLS and CDR2 YYNGEE. The CDR3 has 15 amino acids. Between the trimmed V and J ends, which lost 0 bases and 4 bases, there was a span of 8 bases. Here the CDR3 reads CASSVVSGGANVLTF. CDR3 DNA sequence: TGTGCCAGCAGCGTAGTGTCGGGGGGGGCCAACGTCCTGACTTTC.